Here is one T cell receptor (beta chain) with its context. This sample stems from a study of blood T cell repertoires in COVID-19. Authors' processing steps: Using reference gene primer amplification, nucleated cell counts were estimated. Libraries were prepared by immunoSEQ multiplex PCR; TCRdb keeps only in-frame clonotypes and omits some of them. V and J calls and clone size are given by that table; D and trimming were obtained from the DNA. The sample lists fewer than 300,000 clones, about 88% occurring once. Followed longitudinally, the Seattle patients had been enrolled during active infection. CDR3 size: 13 residues. Trimming left V 8 bases short and J 3 bases short, with 15 bases between. In germline, CDR1 is SGHRS, CDR2 YFSETQ.

This receptor was obtained from a human donor with COVID-19, enrolled during active disease. The donor label of this sample is uncertain. Sequenced material: peripheral blood. The gene calls are TRBV5-1 and TRBJ2-7; D gene ambiguous. The CDR3 DNA is TGCGCCAGGAGTTCGCGCGTAAGCTACGAGCAGTACTTC. This sequence encodes CARSSRVSYEQYF.